The rows below give T cell receptor beta chains drawn from one sample of a study of cytomegalovirus exposure and HLA in healthy donors. Assay: immunoSEQ multiplex PCR; the TCRdb copy retains only in-frame clones and omits some. The repertoire includes 150,000 or so clones, 80% to 90% of them detected once, and roughly 9.3% sits in the top ten. What was sequenced was PBMCs. The receptors derive from a woman under 30 in good health and CMV-seropositive. The CDR3 runs from the conserved cysteine through the conserved F or W. The order of the fields is V gene, clone size, D gene, J gene, CDR3 protein, CDR3 DNA. The D gene is left open where the match is weak. The listing skips clone size in some rows; elsewhere it reads once, few, many or a size class.

TRBV2	-	-	TRBJ1-4	CASSEDQIGGKGKLFF	TGTGCCAGCAGTGAAGATCAGATCGGGGGGAAGGGAAAACTGTTTTTT
TRBV7-7	-	-	TRBJ2-2	CASSLGRQNTGELFF	TGTGCTAGCAGCTTGGGTCGACAGAACACCGGGGAGCTGTTTTTT
TRBV7-2	-	TRBD2	TRBJ2-2	CASSSVGLAPGELFF	TGTGCCAGCAGCTCCGTAGGACTAGCTCCCGGGGAGCTGTTTTTT
TRBV27	-	TRBD2	TRBJ2-1	CASSLGRLAGRYNEQFF	TGTGCCAGCAGTTTAGGTCGACTAGCGGGGAGGTACAATGAGCAGTTCTTC
TRBV28	once	TRBD1	TRBJ1-1	CASSLYRQGVEGTEAFF	TGTGCCAGCAGTTTATATAGACAGGGAGTGGAAGGCACTGAAGCTTTCTTT
TRBV29-1	-	-	TRBJ1-1	CSVPEGTEAFF	TGCAGCGTCCCCGAGGGCACTGAAGCTTTCTTT
TRBV28	-	-	TRBJ2-1	CASSSRYEQFF	TGTGCCAGCAGTTCTAGGTATGAGCAGTTCTTC
TRBV5-4	-	TRBD2	TRBJ2-1	CASSLGTSARNEQFF	TGTGCCAGCAGCCTCGGGACTAGCGCTAGGAATGAGCAGTTCTTC
TRBV29-1	once	-	TRBJ2-3	CSVRKAGGTDTQYF	TGCAGCGTCCGGAAGGCAGGCGGGACAGATACGCAGTATTTT
TRBV7-2	once	TRBD2	TRBJ2-2	CASSLVAGSNTGELFF	TGTGCCAGCAGCTTGGTAGCGGGGTCGAACACCGGGGAGCTGTTTTTT
TRBV7-2	-	-	TRBJ2-5	CASSLGPSGTQYF	TGTGCCAGCAGCTTGGGCCCATCTGGAACCCAGTACTTC
TRBV7-6	-	-	TRBJ1-2	CASSSFRGYGYTF	TGTGCCAGCAGCTCTTTTAGGGGCTATGGCTACACCTTC
TRBV19	-	-	TRBJ2-7	CASSIGGQYEQYF	TGTGCCAGTAGTATAGGGGGGCAATACGAGCAGTACTTC
TRBV28	-	-	TRBJ2-1	CASSILGHSGNEQFF	TGTGCCAGCAGTATACTGGGACACTCGGGGAATGAGCAGTTCTTC
TRBV9	once	-	TRBJ1-3	CASSPRAGSSGNTIYF	TGTGCCAGCAGCCCGCGTGCGGGCAGTTCTGGAAACACCATATATTTT
TRBV7-2	-	TRBD1	TRBJ2-2	CASSLRGRTGELFF	TGTGCCAGCAGCTTAAGGGGGCGGACCGGGGAGCTGTTTTTT
TRBV30	-	-	TRBJ1-1	CAWSGDSEAFF	TGTGCCTGGAGTGGTGACAGTGAAGCTTTCTTT
TRBV9	-	TRBD2	TRBJ2-3	CASSVRAGGSGDTQYF	TGTGCCAGCAGCGTAAGGGCGGGGGGTAGCGGAGATACGCAGTATTTT
TRBV2	-	-	TRBJ2-3	CASSPGANTDTQYF	TGTGCCAGCAGCCCAGGGGCGAACACAGATACGCAGTATTTT
TRBV9	-	TRBD2	TRBJ2-5	CASSVGAGEAQETQYF	TGTGCCAGCAGCGTAGGCGCGGGAGAAGCTCAAGAGACCCAGTACTTC
TRBV6-5	-	TRBD1	TRBJ2-7	CASSPYGTASLEQYF	TGTGCCAGCAGTCCTTACGGGACAGCGTCCCTCGAGCAGTACTTC
TRBV6-1	few	TRBD1	TRBJ2-7	CASSPGQGGYEQYF	TGTGCCAGCAGTCCGGGACAGGGAGGCTACGAGCAGTACTTC
TRBV5-6	-	TRBD1	TRBJ2-7	CASSRDRSYEQYF	TGTGCCAGCAGCAGGGACAGGTCCTACGAGCAGTACTTC
TRBV4-2	-	TRBD2	TRBJ2-7	CASSQGETSGGSYEQYF	TGTGCCAGCAGCCAAGGGGAAACTAGCGGGGGGTCCTACGAGCAGTACTTC
TRBV29-1	-	-	TRBJ1-1	CSVEDRGAVNTEAFF	TGCAGCGTTGAAGATCGGGGGGCGGTGAACACTGAAGCTTTCTTT
TRBV7-9	-	TRBD2	TRBJ2-2	CASSSIAGGLTGELFF	TGTGCCAGCAGCAGCATAGCGGGGGGGCTGACCGGGGAGCTGTTTTTT
TRBV6-1	-	TRBD2	TRBJ2-1	CASSGAASGGRPYNEQFF	TGTGCCAGCAGTGGGGCCGCTAGCGGGGGGCGCCCCTACAATGAGCAGTTCTTC
TRBV6-1	-	-	TRBJ1-4	CASSSDRNEKLFF	TGTGCCAGCAGCTCTGACAGGAATGAAAAACTGTTTTTT
TRBV11-2	-	-	TRBJ1-1	CASSLYGRPMNTEAFF	TGTGCCAGCAGCTTGTACGGCAGGCCAATGAACACTGAAGCTTTCTTT
TRBV7-2	-	-	TRBJ1-1	CASSLELGEAFF	TGTGCCAGCAGCTTAGAACTAGGTGAAGCTTTCTTT
TRBV5-1	-	TRBD1	TRBJ2-4	CASSFGDRDFRNIQYF	TGCGCCAGCAGCTTTGGGGACAGGGACTTCCGAAACATTCAGTACTTC
TRBV27	-	-	TRBJ2-1	CASSTRGLDPYNEQFF	TGTGCCAGCAGTACTAGGGGACTCGACCCATACAATGAGCAGTTCTTC
TRBV19	-	-	TRBJ2-5	CASSIVRGETQYF	TGTGCCAGTAGTATAGTCCGGGGAGAGACCCAGTACTTC
TRBV7-8	once	TRBD2	TRBJ2-1	CASSLFSGEYNEQFF	TGTGCCAGCAGCCTTTTTAGCGGGGAGTACAATGAGCAGTTCTTC
TRBV7-2	-	TRBD1	TRBJ1-2	CASSFIGGQGIGYTF	TGTGCCAGCAGCTTCATAGGGGGACAGGGGATTGGCTACACCTTC
TRBV13	-	TRBD1	TRBJ1-3	CASSLGLSGQGENTIYF	TGTGCCAGCAGCTTAGGCCTATCGGGACAGGGTGAAAACACCATATATTTT
TRBV19	-	-	TRBJ2-2	CASTVLGELFF	TGTGCCAGTACCGTTCTCGGGGAGCTGTTTTTT
TRBV6-1	few	TRBD2	TRBJ2-4	CASSEGTSGGAAKNIQYF	TGTGCCAGCAGTGAAGGGACTAGCGGGGGGGCTGCCAAAAACATTCAGTACTTC
TRBV19	-	-	TRBJ1-4	CASSILPGRNEKLFF	TGTGCCAGTAGTATCTTGCCGGGGAGAAATGAAAAACTGTTTTTT
TRBV7-8	-	TRBD1	TRBJ1-2	CASSSTQGAGYGYTF	TGTGCCAGCAGTTCAACCCAGGGGGCCGGCTATGGCTACACCTTC
TRBV4-1	-	TRBD1	TRBJ2-1	CASSQGDREYNEQFF	TGCGCCAGCAGCCAAGGGGACAGGGAATACAATGAGCAGTTCTTC
TRBV27	-	TRBD1	TRBJ1-2	CASSPTGTDFYGYTF	TGTGCCAGCAGTCCTACCGGGACAGATTTCTATGGCTACACCTTC
TRBV12-5	-	-	TRBJ1-5	CASGLGSGPGGNQPQHF	TGTGCTAGTGGTTTAGGATCAGGGCCAGGCGGCAATCAGCCCCAGCATTTT
TRBV10-2	-	-	TRBJ2-3	CASRGLSTDTQYF	TGCGCCAGCAGGGGCCTTAGCACAGATACGCAGTATTTT